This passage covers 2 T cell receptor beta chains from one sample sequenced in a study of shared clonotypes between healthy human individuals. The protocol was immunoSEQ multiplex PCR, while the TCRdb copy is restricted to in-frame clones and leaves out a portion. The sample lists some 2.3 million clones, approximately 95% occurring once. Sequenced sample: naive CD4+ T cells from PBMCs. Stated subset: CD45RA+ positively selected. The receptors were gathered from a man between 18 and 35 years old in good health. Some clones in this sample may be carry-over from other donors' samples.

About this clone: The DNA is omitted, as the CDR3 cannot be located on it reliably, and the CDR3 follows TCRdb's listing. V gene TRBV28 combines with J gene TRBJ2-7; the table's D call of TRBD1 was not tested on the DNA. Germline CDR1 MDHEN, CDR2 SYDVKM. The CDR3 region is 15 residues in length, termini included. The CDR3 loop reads CASILGQGWSYEQYF.

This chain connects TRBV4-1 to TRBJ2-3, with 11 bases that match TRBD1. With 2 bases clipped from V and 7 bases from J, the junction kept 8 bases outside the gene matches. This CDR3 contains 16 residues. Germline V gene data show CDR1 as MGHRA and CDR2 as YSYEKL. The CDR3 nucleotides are TGCGCCAGCAGCCAAACAGGGACAGGGGGTCAGAATACGCAGTATTTT. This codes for CASSQTGTGGQNTQYF.